This TCR beta chain stems from a study of patients and donors after allogeneic stem cell transplantation (dated by TCRdb to 2020 to 2022). Library prep was done by RT-PCR. Sequenced using a NextSeq 550. The public reads were run again by TCRdb, first through fastp at Q25 and then through MiXCR, and only productive beta chains were kept. When rows share a CDR3 protein, they turn into one entry using the most common DNA and genes. This sample gives hundreds of thousands of distinct CDR3 sequences in total; around 15% of them show up just once. About 7% of the sample rests with the top ten. Turning to this clonotype: Its binding antigen is unknown. No qualities accompany the bases; no much larger clone lies one base away.

For CDR1 and CDR2, the germline V gene lists MNHEY and SVGEGT. The CDR3 covers 19 residues, taking in both the cysteine and the phenylalanine. The read is trimmed to its CDR3 DNA, 57 bases read in frame from base 1. Clipping removes 2 bases from V and 4 bases from J, with 10 as the unmatched junction base count. The sequenced material came from blood, either unsorted or a sorted T cell fraction (not recorded which). The rearrangement combines TRBV6-2 or TRBV6-3 with TRBJ2-1; TRBD2 matches 14 bases in the middle. This TCR came from a human donor who was either an allogeneic HSCT recipient or a stem cell or donor lymphocyte infusion donor (not recorded which). It is not recorded whose cells these are; they may come from a transplant donor. The bases read TGTGCCAGCAGTTACCCCGGACTAGCGGGGGGTAGCCTTTACAATGAGCAGTTCTTC. Its product reads: CASSYPGLAGGSLYNEQFF.